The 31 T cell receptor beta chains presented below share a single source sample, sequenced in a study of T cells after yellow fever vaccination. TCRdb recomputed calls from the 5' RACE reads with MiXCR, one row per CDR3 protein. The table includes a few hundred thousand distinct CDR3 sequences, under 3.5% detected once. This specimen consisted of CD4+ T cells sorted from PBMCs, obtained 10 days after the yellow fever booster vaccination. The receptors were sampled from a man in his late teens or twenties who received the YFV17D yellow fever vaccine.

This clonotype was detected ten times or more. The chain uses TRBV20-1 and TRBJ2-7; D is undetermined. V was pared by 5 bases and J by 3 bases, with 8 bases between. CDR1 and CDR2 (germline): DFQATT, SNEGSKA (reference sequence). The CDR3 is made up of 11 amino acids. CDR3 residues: CSAFNNYEQYF. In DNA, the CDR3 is TGCAGTGCTTTCAACAACTACGAGCAGTACTTC.

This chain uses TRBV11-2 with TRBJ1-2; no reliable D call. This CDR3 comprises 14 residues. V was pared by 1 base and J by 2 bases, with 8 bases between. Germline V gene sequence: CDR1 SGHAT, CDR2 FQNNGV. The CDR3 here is CASSLAGQNYGYTF. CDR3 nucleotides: TGTGCCAGCAGCTTAGCGGGCCAGAACTATGGCTACACCTTC.

The CDR3 loop reads CASSPHRGTYEQYV. The DNA of the CDR3 is TGTGCCAGCAGTCCCCACAGGGGTACCTACGAGCAGTACGTC. This sequence joins TRBV27 and TRBJ2-7, with TRBD1 matching over 7 bases. This CDR3 contains 14 residues. V trimming: 5 bases; J trimming: 2 bases; junction bases outside the gene matches: 6. In germline, CDR1 is MNHEY, CDR2 SMNVEV (reference sequence).

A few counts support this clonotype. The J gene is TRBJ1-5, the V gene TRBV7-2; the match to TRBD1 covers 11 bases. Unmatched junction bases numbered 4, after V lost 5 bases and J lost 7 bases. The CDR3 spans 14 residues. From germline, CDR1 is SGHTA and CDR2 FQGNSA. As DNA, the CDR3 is TGTGCCAGCAGCGCAGGGGACAGGGGGCAGCCCCAGCATTTT. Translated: CASSAGDRGQPQHF.

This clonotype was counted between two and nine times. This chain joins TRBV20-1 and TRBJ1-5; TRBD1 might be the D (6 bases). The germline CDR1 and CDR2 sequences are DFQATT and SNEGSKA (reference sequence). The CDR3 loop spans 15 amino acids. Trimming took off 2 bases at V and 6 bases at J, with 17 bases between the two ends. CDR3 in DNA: TGCAGTGCTAGACGCGCCAGGGGTCGCCGTCAGCCCCAGCATTTT. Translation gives CSARRARGRRQPQHF.

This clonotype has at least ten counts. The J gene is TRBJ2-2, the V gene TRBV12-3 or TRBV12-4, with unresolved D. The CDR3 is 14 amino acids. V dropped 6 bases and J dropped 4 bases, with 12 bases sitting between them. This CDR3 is CASSQSRLTGELFF. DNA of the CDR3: TGTGCCAGCAGCCAGTCCAGACTCACCGGGGAGCTGTTTTTT.

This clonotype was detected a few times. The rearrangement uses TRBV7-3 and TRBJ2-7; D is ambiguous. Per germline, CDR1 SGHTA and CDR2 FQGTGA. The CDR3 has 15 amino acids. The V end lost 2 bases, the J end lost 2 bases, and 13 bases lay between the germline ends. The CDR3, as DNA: TGTGCCAGCAGCTTAGGGATAGGTGCCCCCTACGAGCAGTACTTC. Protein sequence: CASSLGIGAPYEQYF.

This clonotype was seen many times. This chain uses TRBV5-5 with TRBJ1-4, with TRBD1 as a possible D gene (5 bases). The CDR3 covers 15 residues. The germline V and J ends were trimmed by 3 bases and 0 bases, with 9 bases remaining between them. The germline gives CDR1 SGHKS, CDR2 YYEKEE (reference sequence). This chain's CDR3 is CASSSGQPTNEKLFF. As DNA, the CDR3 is TGTGCCAGCAGCTCTGGACAACCAACTAATGAAAAACTGTTTTTT.

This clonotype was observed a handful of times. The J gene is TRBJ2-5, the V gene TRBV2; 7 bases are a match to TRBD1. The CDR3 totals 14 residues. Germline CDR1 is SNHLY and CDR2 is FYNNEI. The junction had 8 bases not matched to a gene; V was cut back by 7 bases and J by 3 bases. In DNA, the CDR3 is TGTGCCAGCACCCCCCGGGACAGTGAAGAGACCCAGTACTTC. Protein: CASTPRDSEETQYF.

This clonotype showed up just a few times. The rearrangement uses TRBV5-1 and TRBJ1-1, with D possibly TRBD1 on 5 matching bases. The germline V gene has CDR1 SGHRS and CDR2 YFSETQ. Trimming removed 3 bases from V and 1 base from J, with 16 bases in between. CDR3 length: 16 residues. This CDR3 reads CASSSNPGLKNTEAFF. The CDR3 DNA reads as TGCGCCAGCAGCTCGAATCCAGGGTTAAAGAACACTGAAGCTTTCTTT.

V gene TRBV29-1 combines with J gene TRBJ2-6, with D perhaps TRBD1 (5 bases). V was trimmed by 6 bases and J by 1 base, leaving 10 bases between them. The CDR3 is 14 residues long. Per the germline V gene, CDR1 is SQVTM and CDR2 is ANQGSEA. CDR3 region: CSVSRGSGANVLTF. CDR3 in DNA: TGCAGCGTGAGTAGGGGATCTGGGGCCAACGTCCTGACTTTC.

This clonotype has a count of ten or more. CDR3 DNA: TGTGCCACCAGTGGACCCTCTGGAAACACCATATATTTT. Its translation is CATSGPSGNTIYF. This rearrangement joins TRBV15 to TRBJ1-3; no reliable D call. This CDR3 is built from 13 residues. V dropped 6 bases and J dropped 0 bases, with 6 bases sitting between them. Germline V lookup: CDR1 LNHNV, CDR2 YYDKDF (reference sequence).

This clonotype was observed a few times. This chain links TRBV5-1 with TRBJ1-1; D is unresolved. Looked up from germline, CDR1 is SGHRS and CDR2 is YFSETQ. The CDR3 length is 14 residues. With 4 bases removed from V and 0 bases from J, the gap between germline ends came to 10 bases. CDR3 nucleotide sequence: TGCGCCAGCAGCCACCGGGCCATGAACACTGAAGCTTTCTTT. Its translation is CASSHRAMNTEAFF.

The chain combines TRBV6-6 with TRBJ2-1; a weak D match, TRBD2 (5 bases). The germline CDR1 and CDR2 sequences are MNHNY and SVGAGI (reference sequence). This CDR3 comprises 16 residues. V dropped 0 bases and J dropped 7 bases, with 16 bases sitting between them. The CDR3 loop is CASSYSNTELVNEQFF. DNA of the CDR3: TGTGCCAGCAGTTACTCGAATACCGAACTAGTAAATGAGCAGTTCTTC.

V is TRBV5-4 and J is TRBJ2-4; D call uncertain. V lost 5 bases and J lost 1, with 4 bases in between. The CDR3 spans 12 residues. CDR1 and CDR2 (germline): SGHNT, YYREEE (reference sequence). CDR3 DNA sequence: TGTGCCAGCAGTGGGGCCAAAAACATTCAGTACTTC. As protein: CASSGAKNIQYF. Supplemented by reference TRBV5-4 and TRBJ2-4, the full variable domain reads ETGVTQSPTHLIKTRGQQVTLRCSSQSGHNTVSWYQQALGQGPQFIFQYYREEENGRGNFPPRFSGLQFPNYSSELNVNALELDDSALYLCASSGAKNIQYFGAGTRLSVL.

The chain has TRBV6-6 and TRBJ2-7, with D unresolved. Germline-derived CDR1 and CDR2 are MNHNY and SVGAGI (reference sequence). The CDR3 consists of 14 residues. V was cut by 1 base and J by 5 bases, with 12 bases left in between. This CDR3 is CASSYWGKGHEQYF. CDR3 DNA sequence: TGTGCCAGCAGTTACTGGGGAAAAGGTCACGAGCAGTACTTC.

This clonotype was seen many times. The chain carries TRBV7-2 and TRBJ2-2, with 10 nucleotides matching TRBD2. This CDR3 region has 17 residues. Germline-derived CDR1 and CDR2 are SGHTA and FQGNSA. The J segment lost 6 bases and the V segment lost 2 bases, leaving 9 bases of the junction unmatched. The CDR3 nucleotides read TGTGCCAGCAGCTTAAGGTTTAAGCGGGGGGGCGCCGGGGAGCTGTTTTTT. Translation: CASSLRFKRGGAGELFF.

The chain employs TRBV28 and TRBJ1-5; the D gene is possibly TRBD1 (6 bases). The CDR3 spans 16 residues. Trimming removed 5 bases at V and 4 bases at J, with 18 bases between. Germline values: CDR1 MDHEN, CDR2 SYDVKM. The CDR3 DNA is TGTGCCAGCAGTCCCCCCCGCGGGGGGCGGAATCAGCCCCAGCATTTT. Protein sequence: CASSPPRGGRNQPQHF. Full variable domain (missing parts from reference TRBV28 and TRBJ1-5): DVKVTQSSRYLVKRTGEKVFLECVQDMDHENMFWYRQDPGLGLRLIYFSYDVKMKEKGDIPEGYSVSREKKERFSLILESASTNQTSMYLCASSPPRGGRNQPQHFGDGTRLSIL.

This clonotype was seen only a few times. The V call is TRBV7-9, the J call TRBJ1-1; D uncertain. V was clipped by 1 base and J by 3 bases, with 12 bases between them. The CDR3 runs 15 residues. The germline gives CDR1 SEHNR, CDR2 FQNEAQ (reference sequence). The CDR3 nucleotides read TGTGCCAGCAGCTTAGGACGAAGGGCGTACACTGAAGCTTTCTTT. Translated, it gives CASSLGRRAYTEAFF. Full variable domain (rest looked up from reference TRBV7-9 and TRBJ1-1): DTGVSQNPRHKITKRGQNVTFRCDPISEHNRLYWYRQTLGQGPEFLTYFQNEAQLEKSRLLSDRFSAERPKGSFSTLEIQRTEQGDSAMYLCASSLGRRAYTEAFFGQGTRLTVV.

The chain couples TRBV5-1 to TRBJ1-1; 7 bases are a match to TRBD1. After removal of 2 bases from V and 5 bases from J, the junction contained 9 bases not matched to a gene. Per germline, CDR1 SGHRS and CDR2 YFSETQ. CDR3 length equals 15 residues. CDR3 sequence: CASSFSGGSLTEAFF. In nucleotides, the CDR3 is TGCGCCAGCAGCTTTTCAGGGGGTTCTTTAACTGAAGCTTTCTTT. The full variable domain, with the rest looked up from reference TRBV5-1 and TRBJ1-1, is KAGVTQTPRYLIKTRGQQVTLSCSPISGHRSVSWYQQTPGQGLQFLFEYFSETQRNKGNFPGRFSGRQFSNSRSEMNVSTLELGDSALYLCASSFSGGSLTEAFFGQGTRLTVV.

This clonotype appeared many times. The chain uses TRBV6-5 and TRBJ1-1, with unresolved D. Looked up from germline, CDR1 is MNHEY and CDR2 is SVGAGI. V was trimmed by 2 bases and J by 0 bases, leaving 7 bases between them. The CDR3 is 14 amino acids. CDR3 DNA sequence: TGTGCCAGCAGTTACCTTCCGGTGAACACTGAAGCTTTCTTT. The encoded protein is CASSYLPVNTEAFF.

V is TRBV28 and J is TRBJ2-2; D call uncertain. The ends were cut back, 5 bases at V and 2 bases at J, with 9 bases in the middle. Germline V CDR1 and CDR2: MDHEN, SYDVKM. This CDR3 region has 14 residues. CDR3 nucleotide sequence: TGTGCCAGCAGTCCAGGATTCAACACCGGGGAGCTGTTTTTT. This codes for CASSPGFNTGELFF. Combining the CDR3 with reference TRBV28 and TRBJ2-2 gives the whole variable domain DVKVTQSSRYLVKRTGEKVFLECVQDMDHENMFWYRQDPGLGLRLIYFSYDVKMKEKGDIPEGYSVSREKKERFSLILESASTNQTSMYLCASSPGFNTGELFFGEGSRLTVL.

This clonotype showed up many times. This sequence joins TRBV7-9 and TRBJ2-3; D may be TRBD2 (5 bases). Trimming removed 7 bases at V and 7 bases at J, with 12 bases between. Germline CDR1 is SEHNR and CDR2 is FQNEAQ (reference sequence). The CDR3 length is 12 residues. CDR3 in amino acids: CASNQVGNTQYF. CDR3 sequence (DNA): TGTGCCAGCAACCAGGTCGGGAATACGCAGTATTTT.

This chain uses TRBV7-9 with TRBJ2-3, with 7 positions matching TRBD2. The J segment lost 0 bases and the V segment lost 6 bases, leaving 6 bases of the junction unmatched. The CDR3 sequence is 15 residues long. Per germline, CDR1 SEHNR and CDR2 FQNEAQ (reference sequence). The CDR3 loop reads CASRPRGKSTDTQYF. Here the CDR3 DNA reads TGTGCCAGCAGGCCGCGGGGGAAAAGCACAGATACGCAGTATTTT.

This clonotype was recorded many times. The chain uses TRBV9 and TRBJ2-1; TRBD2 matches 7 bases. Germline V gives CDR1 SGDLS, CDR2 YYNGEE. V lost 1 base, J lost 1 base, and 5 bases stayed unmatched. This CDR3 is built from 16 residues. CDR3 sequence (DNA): TGTGCCAGCAGCGTACAGGCGGGGGTTTCCTACAATGAGCAGTTCTTC. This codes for CASSVQAGVSYNEQFF.

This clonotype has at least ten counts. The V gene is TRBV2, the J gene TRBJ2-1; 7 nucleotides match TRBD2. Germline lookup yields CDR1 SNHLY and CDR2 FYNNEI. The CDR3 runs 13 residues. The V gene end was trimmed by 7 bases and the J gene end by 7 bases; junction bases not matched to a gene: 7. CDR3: CASTETGRNEQFF. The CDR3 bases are TGTGCCAGCACAGAGACCGGGAGGAATGAGCAGTTCTTC. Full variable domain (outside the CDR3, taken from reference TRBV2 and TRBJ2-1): EPEVTQTPSHQVTQMGQEVILRCVPISNHLYFYWYRQILGQKVEFLVSFYNNEISEKSEIFDDQFSVERPDGSNFTLKIRSTKLEDSAMYFCASTETGRNEQFFGPGTRLTVL.

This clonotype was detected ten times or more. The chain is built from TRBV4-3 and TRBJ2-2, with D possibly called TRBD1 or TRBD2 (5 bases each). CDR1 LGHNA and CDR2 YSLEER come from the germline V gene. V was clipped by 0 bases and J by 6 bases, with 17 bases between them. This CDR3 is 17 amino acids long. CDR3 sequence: CASSQEGTRAGAGELFF. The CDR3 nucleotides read TGCGCCAGCAGCCAAGAGGGAACCAGGGCCGGGGCCGGGGAGCTGTTTTTT.

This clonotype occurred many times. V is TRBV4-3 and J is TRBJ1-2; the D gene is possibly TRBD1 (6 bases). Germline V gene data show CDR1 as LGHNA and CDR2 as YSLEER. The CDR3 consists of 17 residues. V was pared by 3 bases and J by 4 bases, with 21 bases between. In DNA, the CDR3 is TGCGCCAGCAGCCAGGATCGGGCCAGGGGTAGATCCTATGGCTACACCTTC. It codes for CASSQDRARGRSYGYTF.

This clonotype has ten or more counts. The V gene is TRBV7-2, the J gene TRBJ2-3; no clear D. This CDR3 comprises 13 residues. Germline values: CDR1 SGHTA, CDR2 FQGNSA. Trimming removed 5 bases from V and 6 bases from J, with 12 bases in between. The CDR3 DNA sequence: TGTGCCAGCAGCAACCCCACCTCGGATACGCAGTATTTT. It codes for CASSNPTSDTQYF.

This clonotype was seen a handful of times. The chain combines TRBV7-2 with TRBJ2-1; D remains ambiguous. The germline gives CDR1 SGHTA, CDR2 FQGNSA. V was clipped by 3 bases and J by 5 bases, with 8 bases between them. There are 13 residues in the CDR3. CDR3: CASSLTENNEQFF. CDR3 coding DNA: TGTGCCAGCAGCTTGACCGAAAACAATGAGCAGTTCTTC.

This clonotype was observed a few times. The CDR3 protein is CSARDGLSPTTETQYF. The CDR3 coding sequence is TGCAGTGCTAGAGATGGGCTATCCCCGACAACAGAGACCCAGTACTTC. The gene calls are TRBV20-1 and TRBJ2-5; no clear D. The CDR3 has 16 residues. Germline V lookup: CDR1 DFQATT, CDR2 SNEGSKA (reference sequence). The V end lost 0 bases, the J end lost 4 bases, and 18 bases lay between the germline ends.